This TCR beta chain was recorded in a study of shared clonotypes between healthy human individuals. Study findings and constraints: The sharing of roughly 5% of naive CD4 clonotypes was seen across a handful of donors.

Sequenced by immunoSEQ multiplex PCR; TCRdb stores in-frame clones only, minus some. Among more than 2 million clones listed, about 95% were seen once. Only CD45RO-negative cells positively selected for CCR7 counted as naive CD8 cells, so terminally differentiated effector memory CD45RA+ cells were excluded. Nashville, Tennessee was home to all donors, each a Caucasian adult. With V trimmed by 2 bases and J by 8 bases, 6 bases remained unmatched. Germline lookup yields CDR1 GTSNPN and CDR2 SVGIG (reference sequence). The CDR3 covers 14 residues. With regard to this clone: Its matching antigen is unknown.

The sequenced sample consisted of naive CD8+ T cells sorted from blood. V is TRBV30 and J is TRBJ2-2, with 9 bases matching TRBD2. This TCR was recovered from a man between 18 and 29 years old in good health. The chain's CDR3 is CAWSPLAGLGELFF. CDR3 in DNA: TGTGCCTGGAGTCCCCTAGCGGGGCTAGGGGAGCTGTTTTTT.